The TCR beta chain described here comes from a study of blood T cell repertoires in COVID-19. Across the study: Material from acute and convalescent COVID-19 was sourced from the United States, Italy and Spain.

Using immunoSEQ multiplex PCR, the repertoire was profiled, and TCRdb retains in-frame clones only, with some absent. The sample records 200,000 or so clones, about 90% being singletons. V gave up 3 bases and J gave up 1 base, with 15 bases separating them. The CDR3 loop spans 16 amino acids. The V gene's germline CDR1 is LGHNA and CDR2 YNFKEQ. Sequencing input: peripheral blood. This sequence originates from a woman in her seventies with acute or convalescent COVID-19. V usage is TRBV4-2 and J usage is TRBJ1-2; possibly TRBD1 for D (6 bases). The CDR3, as DNA: TGTGCCAGCAGCCATACCGCGGGGGCAGATAACTATGGCTACACCTTC. It translates to CASSHTAGADNYGYTF.